These T cell receptor beta chains were read from a single sample in a study of cytomegalovirus exposure and HLA in healthy donors. Method: immunoSEQ multiplex PCR; TCRdb's copy keeps in-frame clones and lacks some. Here the sample spans some 130,000 clones, 84% being singletons. The source material was PBMCs. The source of these receptors is a woman aged 25 to 39 in good health and CMV-seronegative. The CDR3 runs from the conserved cysteine through the conserved F or W. Each record gives: J gene, clone size, V gene, D gene, CDR3 DNA, CDR3 protein. A D gene is named only where the DNA matches it firmly. Not all rows give a size; the values are once, few, many and, for expanded clones, a class.

TRBJ1-4,NA,TRBV19,NA,TGTGCCAGTAGTATACGGGGATTTGTGTTGAGACCCGAAAAACTGTTTTTT,CASSIRGFVLRPEKLFF
TRBJ1-1,NA,TRBV2,NA,TGTGCCAGCAGTGTTCAGGGCAAACGGACTGAAGCTTTCTTT,CASSVQGKRTEAFF
TRBJ1-1,NA,TRBV10-3,TRBD1,TGTGCCATAGGACAGGGGATGACTGAAGCTTTCTTT,CAIGQGMTEAFF
TRBJ2-2,NA,TRBV7-9,NA,TGTGCCAGCAGCTTAGCTAGTTCTGTCACCGGGGAGCTGTTTTTT,CASSLASSVTGELFF
TRBJ2-5,NA,TRBV11-2,TRBD2,TGTGCCAGCACAAAGGGAAGAGCGGGGAGAGACCAAGAGACCCAGTACTTC,CASTKGRAGRDQETQYF
TRBJ1-1,NA,TRBV18,NA,TGTGCCAGCTCACCGGGACTTAAGAACACTGAAGCTTTCTTT,CASSPGLKNTEAFF
TRBJ1-1,NA,TRBV6-5,NA,TGTGCCAGCAGCCTTGGGGGGGGGCGCGTTGAAGCTTTCTTT,CASSLGGGRVEAFF
TRBJ2-6,NA,TRBV7-9,NA,TGTGCCAGCAGCCCAGGCCAATCTGGGGCCAACGTCCTGACTTTC,CASSPGQSGANVLTF
TRBJ1-1,once,TRBV5-1,NA,TGCGCCAGCAGCTTCGACAAGAACACTGAAGCTTTCTTT,CASSFDKNTEAFF
TRBJ1-2,NA,TRBV7-8,TRBD1,TGTGCCAGCAGCTCTGCGTATACAGGGGGCAAGGGAGGCTACACCTTC,CASSSAYTGGKGGYTF
TRBJ1-2,once,TRBV5-4,NA,TGTGCCAGCAGCTTATTGGCCGTTAACTATGGCTACACCTTC,CASSLLAVNYGYTF
TRBJ1-2,once,TRBV5-8,TRBD1,TGTGCCAGCAGCTTGTCGTATTCCGTTACAGGGGGAGTTGTAGGCTACACCTTC,CASSLSYSVTGGVVGYTF
TRBJ2-3,NA,TRBV19,TRBD2,TGTGCCAGTAGTTACCTAGCGGGGTTTTCAGATACGCAGTATTTT,CASSYLAGFSDTQYF
TRBJ1-1,NA,TRBV27,NA,TGTGCCAGCAGTTTTACCGGGTCGGGCACTGAAGCTTTCTTT,CASSFTGSGTEAFF
TRBJ2-5,NA,TRBV30,NA,TGTGCCTGGAGTGTACTTGAGACCCAGTACTTC,CAWSVLETQYF
TRBJ2-3,NA,TRBV4-3,TRBD2,TGCGCCAGCAGCCAAGACCCCGGACTAGCGGCGAAGGTTCAGTATTTT,CASSQDPGLAAKVQYF